This entry lists 27 T cell receptor beta chains sequenced from one sample in a study of blood T cell repertoires in COVID-19. Data came from immunoSEQ multiplex PCR; TCRdb stores just in-frame clones and leaves some out. The sample holds 80,000 to 90,000 clones, around 84% seen once. Sequencing input: peripheral blood. These receptors were collected from a man between 40 and 49 years old with acute or convalescent COVID-19.

The chain joins TRBV12-5 to TRBJ1-1, with a weak D call TRBD1 (6 bases). The germline CDR1 and CDR2 sequences are LGHNT and FRNRAP. This CDR3 comprises 15 residues. The V and J ends lost 0 bases and 5 bases respectively, with 13 bases between them. CDR3: CASGLVQRGGTEAFF. CDR3 DNA: TGTGCTAGTGGTTTGGTACAGAGGGGGGGGACTGAAGCTTTCTTT.

CDR3: CASSKPGLAGDTQYF. CDR3 DNA sequence: TGTGCCAGCAGTAAACCGGGACTAGCTGGAGATACGCAGTATTTT. The V and J genes are TRBV6-5 and TRBJ2-3; TRBD2 matches at 9 bases. The CDR3 is 15 amino acids. The V gene's germline CDR1 is MNHEY and CDR2 SVGAGI. V lost 5 bases to trimming and J lost 5 bases; unmatched junction nucleotides: 8.

The genes are TRBV7-9 and TRBJ1-2; D is unresolved. The germline gives CDR1 SEHNR, CDR2 FQNEAQ (reference sequence). The CDR3 covers 17 residues. Trimming stripped 6 bases from V and 4 bases from J, with 24 bases between. The CDR3 sequence is CASSYTAGSGYGYGYTF. CDR3 nucleotide sequence: TGTGCCAGCAGTTATACCGCGGGTAGTGGTTACGGCTATGGCTACACCTTC.

The rearrangement links TRBV11-2 to TRBJ1-3, with TRBD1 matching 7 bases. The junction had 4 bases not matched to a gene; V was cut back by 1 base and J by 4 bases. Germline V gene data show CDR1 as SGHAT and CDR2 as FQNNGV. CDR3 length: 15 residues. CDR3 amino acids: CASSLGAGQGNTIYF. In nucleotides, the CDR3 is TGTGCCAGCAGCTTAGGTGCGGGACAGGGAAACACCATATATTTT.

This clone occurred once. The rearrangement uses TRBV7-6 and TRBJ2-3; D is unclear. The CDR3 extends over 15 amino acids. V lost 4 bases to trimming and J lost 1 base, with 12 bases between them. Germline V gene data show CDR1 as SGHVS and CDR2 as FNYEAQ. This CDR3 is CASSSLGWRTDTQYF. In DNA form, the CDR3 reads TGTGCCAGCAGCTCCCTCGGGTGGCGCACAGATACGCAGTATTTT.

As concerns this clone: At one boundary the junction diverges from the germline segment, which might be a read error. The chain links TRBV7-7 to TRBJ2-2, with unresolved D. This CDR3 is 14 amino acids long. Per germline, CDR1 SSHAT and CDR2 FNYEAQ (reference sequence). The CDR3 loop reads CASSPHPNTGELFF. The CDR3 DNA sequence: TGTGCTAGCAGCCCCCATCCGAACACCGGGGAGCTGTTTTTT.

The chain links TRBV5-1 to TRBJ2-1; D not resolved. CDR3 length equals 13 residues. With 1 base removed from V and 6 bases from J, the gap between germline ends came to 8 bases. Looked up from germline, CDR1 is SGHRS and CDR2 is YFSETQ. The CDR3 DNA reads TGCGCCAGCAGCTTGATACTCGGCAATGAGCAGTTCTTC. It translates to CASSLILGNEQFF.

This clone was found a few times. This chain uses TRBV5-4 with TRBJ1-3; possible D gene TRBD1, 5 bases. Germline lookup yields CDR1 SGHNT and CDR2 YYREEE (reference sequence). V lost 4 bases, J lost 2 bases, and 22 bases lay in between. The CDR3 length is 18 residues. CDR3 in amino acids: CASSSGTTGVRAGNTIYF. CDR3 sequence (DNA): TGTGCCAGCAGCAGCGGGACTACCGGGGTGCGAGCTGGAAACACCATATATTTT.

J is TRBJ2-6 and V is TRBV7-3, with D possibly matching TRBD1 (5 bases). Germline V gene data show CDR1 as SGHTA and CDR2 as FQGTGA. The CDR3 length is 17 residues. V lost 1 base and J 0 bases, leaving 10 bases between the germline ends. The CDR3 DNA reads TGTGCCAGCAGCTTAAGTAGGGGTCCCTCTGGGGCCAACGTCCTGACTTTC. It codes for CASSLSRGPSGANVLTF.

The chain has TRBV27 and TRBJ2-7; 10 bases match TRBD2. The CDR3 is 14 residues long. Germline trimming cut 6 bases from V and 2 bases from J; bases unmatched to any gene: 4. Looked up from germline, CDR1 is MNHEY and CDR2 is SMNVEV (reference sequence). CDR3 loop: CASSWTSGAYEQYF. CDR3 nucleotide sequence: TGTGCCAGCAGCTGGACTAGCGGAGCCTACGAGCAGTACTTC.

The J gene is TRBJ1-1, the V gene TRBV19, with 8 bases matching TRBD1. With V trimmed by 2 bases and J by 5 bases, 1 base remained unmatched. In germline, CDR1 is LNHDA, CDR2 SQIVND (reference sequence). The CDR3 has 13 residues. CDR3 loop: CASSIQGATEAFF. CDR3 in DNA: TGTGCCAGTAGTATACAGGGGGCTACTGAAGCTTTCTTT.

The chain carries TRBV30 and TRBJ1-1, with 7 positions matching TRBD1. This CDR3 is built from 15 residues. With V trimmed by 4 bases and J by 4 bases, 12 bases remained unmatched. Looked up from germline, CDR1 is GTSNPN and CDR2 is SVGIG (reference sequence). CDR3 region: CAWTNKGTASTEAFF. The CDR3 DNA sequence: TGTGCCTGGACTAATAAAGGGACAGCTTCCACTGAAGCTTTCTTT.

The chain is built from TRBV2 and TRBJ2-7; no firm D call. The CDR3 sequence is 12 residues long. Trimming took 4 bases from V and 6 from J, leaving 10 bases between them. CDR1 and CDR2 (germline): SNHLY, FYNNEI. CDR3 in amino acids: CASSGPRSEQYF. Here the CDR3 DNA reads TGTGCCAGCAGTGGCCCTAGATCCGAGCAGTACTTC.

The chain employs TRBV6-6 and TRBJ1-2; TRBD1 matches at 7 bases. Trimming took 5 bases from V and 8 from J; bases not matched to a gene: 8. In germline, CDR1 is MNHNY, CDR2 SVGAGI (reference sequence). The CDR3 contains 13 residues. DNA of the CDR3: TGTGCCAGCAGTGGGGACAGCCTCGGGGGCTACACCTTC. Protein sequence: CASSGDSLGGYTF.

This sequence joins TRBV12-5 and TRBJ2-1; 8 positions match TRBD1. V lost 3 bases to trimming and J lost 5 bases; unmatched junction nucleotides: 9. CDR3 length: 16 residues. Germline V lookup: CDR1 LGHNT, CDR2 FRNRAP. Here the CDR3 reads CASGFYPRGPNNEQFF. Here the CDR3 DNA reads TGTGCTAGTGGTTTCTACCCCAGGGGGCCTAACAATGAGCAGTTCTTC.

The chain recombines TRBV10-3 with TRBJ2-5; 15 positions agree with TRBD2. The V and J ends lost 10 bases and 0 bases, in that order; junction bases with no gene match: 6. Germline assignment: CDR1 ENHRY and CDR2 SYGVKD. The CDR3 runs 16 residues. The CDR3: CASGTSGGMYQETQYF. The DNA of the CDR3 is TGTGCCAGCGGGACTAGCGGGGGGATGTACCAAGAGACCCAGTACTTC.

In its sample, this clone was seen once. CDR3 loop: CASSLDRGRLETQYF. Written as DNA, the CDR3 is TGTGCCAGCAGCTTAGACAGGGGGCGTTTGGAGACCCAGTACTTC. The chain joins TRBV7-9 to TRBJ2-5; 9 bases line up with TRBD1. This CDR3 has 15 amino acids. The ends lost 1 base at V and 5 bases at J; junction bases unmatched: 5. The germline CDR1 and CDR2 sequences are SEHNR and FQNEAQ (reference sequence).

The rearrangement joins TRBV15 to TRBJ1-2; maybe TRBD1 (6 bases). Germline V lookup: CDR1 LNHNV, CDR2 YYDKDF (reference sequence). The V end lost 0 bases, the J end lost 4 bases, and 12 bases lay between the germline ends. The CDR3 consists of 15 residues. CDR3 nucleotide sequence: TGTGCCACCAGCAGAGAGGCAGGGGATATCTATGGCTACACCTTC. This codes for CATSREAGDIYGYTF.

The chain employs TRBV15 and TRBJ1-2; D uncertain. The V gene lost 3 bases and the J gene lost 5 bases, with 13 bases spanning the gap. The length of the CDR3 is 14 residues. Germline assignment: CDR1 LNHNV and CDR2 YYDKDF (reference sequence). The CDR3 bases are TGTGCCACCAGCAGCGGCCGGGTTGGGTATGGCTACACCTTC. Amino acids: CATSSGRVGYGYTF.

V and J are TRBV18 and TRBJ2-2; D is possibly TRBD1 (5 bases). Germline V gene sequence: CDR1 KGHSH, CDR2 LQKENI. There are 14 residues in the CDR3. V lost 6 bases and J lost 4, with 12 bases in between. The CDR3 region has the DNA TGTGCCAGCTCCACAGGTTCGGGCACCGGGGAGCTGTTTTTT. This sequence encodes CASSTGSGTGELFF.

This chain connects TRBV19 to TRBJ2-6; D may be TRBD1 (5 bases). The germline V gene has CDR1 LNHDA and CDR2 SQIVND (reference sequence). Trimming shortened V by 11 bases and J by 0 bases, and 20 bases separated the two germline ends. This CDR3 is 17 amino acids long. CDR3 sequence reads: CASLKGQSHSGANVLTF. CDR3 bases: TGTGCCTCCCTTAAGGGGCAGTCTCACTCTGGGGCCAACGTCCTGACTTTC.

This rearrangement joins TRBV6-1 to TRBJ2-3, with TRBD1 matching over 8 bases. The CDR3 extends over 18 amino acids. CDR1 is MNHNS, CDR2 SASEGT, per germline. Germline trimming cut 2 bases from V and 0 bases from J; bases unmatched to any gene: 10. DNA of the CDR3: TGTGCCAGCAGTGAAAAGGCAGGGGGCAGGGTTAGCACAGATACGCAGTATTTT. As protein: CASSEKAGGRVSTDTQYF.

The chain is built from TRBV30 and TRBJ1-2, with D unclear. Germline CDR1 and CDR2: GTSNPN and SVGIG (reference sequence). Trimming took 3 bases from V and 4 from J, leaving 15 bases between them. The CDR3 covers 14 residues. The CDR3 region is CAWSVRGTAYGYTF. For the CDR3, the DNA is TGTGCCTGGAGCGTACGAGGTACCGCCTATGGCTACACCTTC. Full variable domain (rest looked up from reference TRBV30 and TRBJ1-2): SQTIHQWPATLVQPVGSPLSLECTVEGTSNPNLYWYRQAAGRGLQLLFYSVGIGQISSEVPQNLSASRPQDRQFILSSKKLLLSDSGFYLCAWSVRGTAYGYTFGSGTRLTVV.

This sequence joins TRBV30 and TRBJ1-1, with D uncertain. CDR1 and CDR2 from the germline V gene are GTSNPN and SVGIG (reference sequence). The V and J ends lost 0 bases and 0 bases respectively, with 17 bases between them. The CDR3 sequence is 17 residues long. In nucleotides, the CDR3 is TGTGCCTGGAGTGTATTTAGGGTGGCGGGGATGAACACTGAAGCTTTCTTT. Its protein product is CAWSVFRVAGMNTEAFF.

J is TRBJ2-7 and V is TRBV4-1; D not certain. Looked up from germline, CDR1 is MGHRA and CDR2 is YSYEKL. Trimming took off 1 base at V and 2 bases at J, with 12 bases between the two ends. The CDR3 runs 15 residues. CDR3 amino acids: CASSQAPAAPYEQYF. The CDR3 nucleotides read TGCGCCAGCAGCCAAGCCCCAGCAGCGCCCTACGAGCAGTACTTC.

The chain combines TRBV6-5 with TRBJ1-1; 7 bases line up with TRBD1. Germline V lookup: CDR1 MNHEY, CDR2 SVGAGI. V lost 3 bases to trimming and J lost 3 bases; unmatched junction nucleotides: 1. The CDR3 extends over 13 amino acids. This chain's CDR3 is CASSYQGDTEAFF. The CDR3, as DNA: TGTGCCAGCAGTTATCAGGGGGACACTGAAGCTTTCTTT.

The chain joins TRBV19 to TRBJ1-2, with 7 positions matching TRBD1. The V segment lost 4 bases and the J segment 2 bases; nucleotides outside the gene matches: 4. Per the germline V gene, CDR1 is LNHDA and CDR2 is SQIVND (reference sequence). This CDR3 has 14 amino acids. Here the CDR3 reads CASSNQGENYGYTF. The CDR3 DNA sequence: TGTGCCAGTAGTAATCAGGGGGAAAACTATGGCTACACCTTC.